This entry is about one TCR beta chain. A read error likely explains this, since a far larger clone differs by one base. The data stem from a study of low-dose radiotherapy and immunotherapy resistance in tumors. Whole-study context: Doses delivered to Cohort 2 were 1 Gy per fraction every two weeks, amounting to 13 Gy over 26 weeks.

First-strand cDNA relied on TRAV- and TRBV-specific primers spanning alpha and beta chains. Over roughly 18 PCR cycles, TCRs were amplified from a constant-region primer and V-primer adapter. Using its own MiXCR run on the reads, TCRdb lists one record per CDR3 protein. The sample has some 57,000 distinct CDR3 sequences; roughly 24% are singletons. The length of the CDR3 is 15 residues. V was clipped by 5 bases and J by 7 bases; unmatched bases: 11. In germline, CDR1 is MDHEN, CDR2 SYDVKM. Described time point: before trial treatment. Qualifying patients carried advanced solid tumors devoid of tumor-infiltrating lymphocytes.

The V call is TRBV28, the J call TRBJ2-7; 10 bases line up with TRBD2. This sample comprised PBMCs, obtained before treatment. This clonotype was obtained from a male donor with prostate cancer. The CDR3 is CASSLEAGGRNEQYF. CDR3 nucleotides: TGTGCCAGCAGTCTGGAAGCGGGAGGGCGGAATGAGCAGTACTTC.